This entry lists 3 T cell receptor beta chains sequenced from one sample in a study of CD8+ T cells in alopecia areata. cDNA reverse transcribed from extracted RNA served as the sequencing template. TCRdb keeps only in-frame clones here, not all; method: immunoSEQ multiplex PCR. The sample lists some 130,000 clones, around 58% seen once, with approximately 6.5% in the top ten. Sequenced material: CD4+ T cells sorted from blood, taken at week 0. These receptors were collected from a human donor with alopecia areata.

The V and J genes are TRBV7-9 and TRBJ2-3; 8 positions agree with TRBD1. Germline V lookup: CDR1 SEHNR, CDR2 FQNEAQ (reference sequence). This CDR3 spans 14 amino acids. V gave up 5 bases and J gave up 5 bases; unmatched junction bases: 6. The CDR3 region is CASSPTTGEDTQYF. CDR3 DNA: TGTGCCAGCAGCCCAACGACAGGGGAAGATACGCAGTATTTT.

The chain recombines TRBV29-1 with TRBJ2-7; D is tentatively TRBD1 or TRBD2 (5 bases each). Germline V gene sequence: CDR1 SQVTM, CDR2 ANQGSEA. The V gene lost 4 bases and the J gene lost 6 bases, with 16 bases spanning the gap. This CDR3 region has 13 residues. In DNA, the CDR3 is TGCAGCGTTGTCGGGACCCTTCTGGGCGAGCAGTACTTC. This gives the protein CSVVGTLLGEQYF.

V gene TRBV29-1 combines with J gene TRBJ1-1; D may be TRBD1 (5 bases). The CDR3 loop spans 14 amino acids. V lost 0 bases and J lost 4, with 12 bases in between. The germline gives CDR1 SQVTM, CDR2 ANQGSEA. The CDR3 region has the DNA TGCAGCGTTGAAGAGGTCATCGGGGCCACTGAAGCTTTCTTT. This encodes CSVEEVIGATEAFF.